The 4 T cell receptor beta chains reported below all come from one sample, sequenced in a study of CD8+CD57+ T cells in acquired aplastic anemia. Profiles of TCR beta VDJ and CDR3 were generated from a genomic DNA template. TCRdb passed the reads through MiXCR, listing each CDR3 protein once. The sample includes 160,000 or so distinct CDR3 sequences, over 70% of them seen just once. Those patients picked for sequencing had displayed CD8+CD57+ cell expansion on flow cytometry. The specimen was sorted CD4+, CD8+, or CD8+CD57+ T cells (not recorded which) from PBMCs. Receptors were obtained from a human donor with aplastic anemia.

The chain carries TRBV2 and TRBJ1-2; 7 bases line up with TRBD1. The trim removed 7 bases at V and 7 bases at J, leaving 12 bases unmatched. Germline V gene lookup returns CDR1 SNHLY and CDR2 FYNNEI. The CDR3 runs to 14 residues. The CDR3 loop reads CASNRRTGDGGYTF. CDR3 in DNA: TGTGCCAGCAATCGAAGAACAGGGGACGGTGGCTACACCTTC.

The chain uses TRBV19 and TRBJ1-5, with TRBD1 identical over 7 bases. Germline V gene lookup returns CDR1 LNHDA and CDR2 SQIVND (reference sequence). The ends lost 1 base at V and 4 bases at J; junction bases unmatched: 4. CDR3 length equals 15 residues. In DNA form, the CDR3 reads TGTGCCAGTAGTATAGGGGACAGCCCGAATCAGCCCCAGCATTTT. Translating gives CASSIGDSPNQPQHF.

V and J are TRBV25-1 and TRBJ2-1; D not certain. V was shortened by 5 bases and J by 4 bases, with 15 bases between the two germline ends. The CDR3 is 15 amino acids. Germline-derived CDR1 and CDR2 are MGHDK and SYGVNS. In DNA, the CDR3 is TGTGCCAGCAGTTCATTGATAGACTTTTACAATGAGCAGTTCTTC. It translates to CASSSLIDFYNEQFF.

This clonotype was detected once. V gene TRBV7-8 combines with J gene TRBJ1-1; D perhaps matches TRBD1 (5 bases). The CDR3 length is 13 residues. CDR1 SGHVS and CDR2 FQNEAQ come from the germline V gene. V was clipped by 1 base and J by 6 bases, with 9 bases between them. The CDR3: CASSLVGLAEAFF. The CDR3 DNA reads TGTGCCAGCAGCTTAGTGGGACTCGCTGAAGCTTTCTTT.